The clone carrying this T cell receptor (gamma chain) is termed large (0.1 to 1%). Its target is not known. The DNA is omitted, as the CDR3 cannot be located on it reliably, and the CDR3 follows TCRdb's listing. Sequencing used genomic DNA taken from PBMCs of patients and controls. The sample comes from a study of gamma delta lymphoproliferative disorders and STAT genes. TCRdb reprocessed the multiplex PCR reads using CATT. Among roughly 600 gamma-chain clones listed, over 25% were seen once. The CDR3 length is 17 residues, termini included. Study outcomes and limitations: Delta repertoires did not separate groups, but patient gamma repertoires clustered apart.

The sample was blood. This receptor was obtained from a human donor in good health. The J gene has no call, while the V gene is TRGV11. TRGV11 is filed as an ORF, its function uncertain. This chain's CDR3 is CTTVPAGLGMNYYKKLF.